The next 28 T cell receptor beta chains were all read from a single sample in a study of blood T cell repertoires in COVID-19. This table comes from immunoSEQ multiplex PCR, and its TCRdb copy is limited to in-frame clones, with some not included. Of under 250,000 clones listed, 84% are singletons. Sequencing used peripheral blood. Receptors were obtained from a woman between 50 and 59 years old with active or convalescent COVID-19.

This chain joins TRBV7-9 and TRBJ1-3, with D perhaps TRBD1 (6 bases). V shed 0 bases and J shed 0 bases, with 12 bases lying between them. The CDR3 is 17 amino acids. CDR1 and CDR2 (germline): SEHNR, FQNEAQ (reference sequence). The CDR3, as DNA: TGTGCCAGCAGCTTAGCAGTGGGACAACTCTCTGGAAACACCATATATTTT. This gives the protein CASSLAVGQLSGNTIYF.

This clone came up once. This chain uses TRBV24-1 with TRBJ1-5, with D uncertain. Germline CDR1 KGHDR, CDR2 SFDVKD. The V end lost 5 bases, the J end lost 2 bases, and 9 bases lay between the germline ends. CDR3 length: 14 amino acids. The CDR3, as DNA: TGTGCCACCAGTGCCTCCGAGGGCAATCAGCCCCAGCATTTT. It yields the protein CATSASEGNQPQHF.

V and J are TRBV28 and TRBJ1-1; 8 nucleotides agree with TRBD1. This CDR3 spans 16 amino acids. CDR1 is MDHEN, CDR2 SYDVKM, per germline. Unmatched junction bases numbered 16, after V lost 6 bases and J lost 7 bases. CDR3 DNA: TGTGCCAGCAGACCATCTGGGGCAGGGGGCGCGGGTGAAGCTTTCTTT. Translated: CASRPSGAGGAGEAFF. The whole variable domain, remainder taken from reference TRBV28 and TRBJ1-1, is DVKVTQSSRYLVKRTGEKVFLECVQDMDHENMFWYRQDPGLGLRLIYFSYDVKMKEKGDIPEGYSVSREKKERFSLILESASTNQTSMYLCASRPSGAGGAGEAFFGQGTRLTVV.

The V gene is TRBV5-6, the J gene TRBJ1-1; no clear D gene. This CDR3 region has 12 residues. Germline loops: CDR1 SGHDT, CDR2 YYEEEE. Trimming shortened V by 1 base and J by 4 bases, and 5 bases separated the two germline ends. CDR3 sequence: CASSLYSTEAFF. The CDR3 nucleotides read TGTGCCAGCAGCTTGTACAGCACTGAAGCTTTCTTT. Based on the CDR3 plus reference TRBV5-6 and TRBJ1-1, the full variable domain is DAGVTQSPTHLIKTRGQQVTLRCSPKSGHDTVSWYQQALGQGPQFIFQYYEEEERQRGNFPDRFSGHQFPNYSSELNVNALLLGDSALYLCASSLYSTEAFFGQGTRLTVV.

The chain joins TRBV28 to TRBJ1-1, with a weak D call TRBD1 (6 bases). The CDR3 extends over 16 amino acids. Germline V gene lookup returns CDR1 MDHEN and CDR2 SYDVKM. The germline V and J ends were trimmed by 7 bases and 5 bases, with 23 bases remaining between them. The CDR3 nucleotides are TGTGCCAGCACCAGAAGGGTGGGCAGGGGATTAACTGAAGCTTTCTTT. Translated: CASTRRVGRGLTEAFF.

This chain connects TRBV30 to TRBJ2-3, with TRBD2 identical over 7 bases. V dropped 4 bases and J dropped 4; count of bases not matched to a gene: 14. Germline lookup yields CDR1 GTSNPN and CDR2 SVGIG (reference sequence). The CDR3 totals 16 residues. This chain's CDR3 is CAWTATSMGGADTQYF. In nucleotides, the CDR3 is TGTGCCTGGACCGCGACTAGCATGGGGGGGGCAGATACGCAGTATTTT.

CDR3 region: CATSRSKPLAGQETQYF. The CDR3 DNA sequence: TGTGCCACCAGCAGGTCCAAACCCCTAGCGGGCCAAGAGACCCAGTACTTC. J is TRBJ2-5 and V is TRBV15, with 8 bases matching TRBD2. Germline-derived CDR1 and CDR2 are LNHNV and YYDKDF (reference sequence). This CDR3 is built from 17 residues. Trimming cost V 3 bases and J 1 base; bases outside gene matches: 10.

This clone was detected once. V gene TRBV19 combines with J gene TRBJ1-2; D is possibly TRBD1 (6 bases). Germline lookup yields CDR1 LNHDA and CDR2 SQIVND (reference sequence). Trimming cost V 6 bases and J 5 bases, with 13 bases left between them. The CDR3 is 13 residues long. The DNA for the CDR3 is TGTGCCAGTAGGAAGGGGCAGGGGTATGGCTACACCTTC. Translating gives CASRKGQGYGYTF.

The chain is built from TRBV24-1 and TRBJ1-2; TRBD1 matches at 8 bases. With V trimmed by 5 bases and J by 1 base, 2 bases remained unmatched. Germline assignment: CDR1 KGHDR and CDR2 SFDVKD. The CDR3 is 14 residues long. CDR3 nucleotide sequence: TGTGCCACCAGTGGCACAGGGGGTAACTATGGCTACACCTTC. It codes for CATSGTGGNYGYTF.

V gene TRBV6-5 combines with J gene TRBJ1-2; the match to TRBD1 covers 8 bases. The CDR3 has 13 residues. V trimming: 5 bases; J trimming: 4 bases; junction bases outside the gene matches: 3. Per the germline V gene, CDR1 is MNHEY and CDR2 is SVGAGI. As DNA, the CDR3 is TGTGCCAGCAGTCCAGGGGGCCGCTATGGCTACACCTTC. This gives the protein CASSPGGRYGYTF.

The chain couples TRBV3-1 (or the pseudogene TRBV3-2) to TRBJ2-1; 14 bases align to TRBD2. The CDR3 covers 19 residues. Germline V lookup: CDR1 LGHDT, CDR2 YNNKEL (reference sequence). After removal of 1 base from V and 2 bases from J, the junction contained 7 bases not matched to a gene. CDR3 sequence (DNA): TGTGCCAGCAGCCAAGTGACTAGCGGGGGGGCGGTCCCCTACAATGAGCAGTTCTTC. Translating gives CASSQVTSGGAVPYNEQFF.

V gene TRBV2 combines with J gene TRBJ1-5, with D possibly matching TRBD1 (6 bases). The CDR3 length is 15 residues. V was cut by 1 base and J by 6 bases, with 13 bases left in between. Germline V lookup: CDR1 SNHLY, CDR2 FYNNEI. CDR3 DNA: TGTGCCAGCAGTGAAGTGGGGCAGGGGCCTCAGCCCCAGCATTTT. Protein sequence: CASSEVGQGPQPQHF. The whole variable domain, remainder taken from reference TRBV2 and TRBJ1-5, is EPEVTQTPSHQVTQMGQEVILRCVPISNHLYFYWYRQILGQKVEFLVSFYNNEISEKSEIFDDQFSVERPDGSNFTLKIRSTKLEDSAMYFCASSEVGQGPQPQHFGDGTRLSIL.

The chain has TRBV3-1 (or the pseudogene TRBV3-2) and TRBJ2-2, with a weak D call TRBD2 (5 bases). Germline CDR1 LGHDT, CDR2 YNNKEL (reference sequence). Trimming removed 2 bases from V and 7 bases from J, with 14 bases in between. The CDR3 totals 15 residues. DNA of the CDR3: TGTGCCAGCAGCCAATTACGGGGAAACGACGGGGAGCTGTTTTTT. Translating gives CASSQLRGNDGELFF.

The J gene is TRBJ2-3, the V gene TRBV10-3; D is ambiguous. V was pared by 4 bases and J by 0 bases, with 8 bases between. The CDR3 consists of 14 residues. The germline V gene encodes CDR1 ENHRY and CDR2 SYGVKD. The CDR3 nucleotides are TGTGCCATCAGTGCCGGGTTCAGCACAGATACGCAGTATTTT. Its protein is CAISAGFSTDTQYF.

This chain links TRBV28 with TRBJ1-5; the D gene is possibly TRBD1 (5 bases). V lost 7 bases, J lost 4 bases, and 11 bases lay in between. The germline V gene encodes CDR1 MDHEN and CDR2 SYDVKM. There are 13 residues in the CDR3. For the CDR3, the DNA is TGTGCCAGCATCTTAAACAGGAATCAGCCCCAGCATTTT. Translation: CASILNRNQPQHF.

This chain uses TRBV6-1 with TRBJ1-5; unclear D gene. The ends were cut back, 3 bases at V and 2 bases at J, with 11 bases in the middle. Looked up from germline, CDR1 is MNHNS and CDR2 is SASEGT. This CDR3 is 15 amino acids long. The CDR3 sequence: CASSDGPGGNQPQHF. Here the CDR3 DNA reads TGTGCCAGCAGTGACGGACCCGGGGGCAATCAGCCCCAGCATTTT.

The rearrangement uses TRBV7-2 and TRBJ2-2; D uncertain. CDR1 and CDR2 (germline): SGHTA, FQGNSA. The CDR3 length is 16 residues. Trimming pared 5 bases from V and 5 bases from J, leaving 18 bases between. DNA for the CDR3: TGTGCCAGCAGCGCTTTTAGTCGGTTCATTACCGGGGAGCTGTTTTTT. Its translation is CASSAFSRFITGELFF.

V is TRBV11-2 and J is TRBJ1-2; D is uncertain. This CDR3 is built from 12 residues. Germline CDR1 is SGHAT and CDR2 is FQNNGV. V was trimmed by 5 bases and J by 4 bases, leaving 8 bases between them. The CDR3 nucleotides are TGTGCCAGCAGCGCCTACAGCTATGGCTACACCTTC. As protein: CASSAYSYGYTF.

The V gene is TRBV9, the J gene TRBJ1-2; 8 bases are shared with TRBD1. Unmatched junction bases numbered 9, after V lost 6 bases and J lost 5 bases. The CDR3 length is 14 residues. The germline V gene has CDR1 SGDLS and CDR2 YYNGEE. CDR3 sequence (DNA): TGTGCCAGCACCACGGACAGGGTCGAATATGGCTACACCTTC. Protein sequence: CASTTDRVEYGYTF.

The chain couples TRBV12-3 or TRBV12-4 to TRBJ1-2; no definite D call. The CDR3 is 12 residues long. V lost 1 base to trimming and J lost 7 bases, with 7 bases between them. CDR3 protein: CASSLGQIGYTF. The CDR3 DNA follows: TGTGCCAGCAGTTTAGGGCAGATTGGCTACACCTTC.

The rearrangement links TRBV29-1 to TRBJ2-2; 7 positions match TRBD1. The V segment lost 4 bases and the J segment 4 bases; nucleotides outside the gene matches: 12. Germline V lookup: CDR1 SQVTM, CDR2 ANQGSEA. The CDR3 sequence is 16 residues long. CDR3 protein: CSVALPASGGTGELFF. The CDR3 region has the DNA TGCAGCGTTGCCCTCCCCGCGTCAGGGGGCACCGGGGAGCTGTTTTTT.

The rearrangement joins TRBV18 to TRBJ2-5; 9 nucleotides agree with TRBD1. The V gene's germline CDR1 is KGHSH and CDR2 LQKENI. V trimming: 3 bases; J trimming: 4 bases; junction bases outside the gene matches: 3. The CDR3 consists of 14 residues. CDR3 sequence reads: CASSPPDRGETQYF. CDR3 coding DNA: TGTGCCAGCTCACCCCCGGACAGGGGAGAGACCCAGTACTTC. Looking up the rest from reference TRBV18 and TRBJ2-5 gives the full variable domain: NAGVMQNPRHLVRRRGQEARLRCSPMKGHSHVYWYRQLPEEGLKFMVYLQKENIIDESGMPKERFSAEFPKEGPSILRIQQVVRGDSAAYFCASSPPDRGETQYFGPGTRLLVL.

J is TRBJ1-5 and V is TRBV27, with 7 bases matching TRBD1. This CDR3 has 15 amino acids. V was clipped by 1 base and J by 3 bases; unmatched bases: 3. Germline assignment: CDR1 MNHEY and CDR2 SMNVEV (reference sequence). The CDR3 region has the DNA TGTGCCAGCAGTTTATGGGGACAGAACAATCAGCCCCAGCATTTT. Translating gives CASSLWGQNNQPQHF.

The V gene is TRBV7-2, the J gene TRBJ2-3; tentative D call: TRBD1 (6 bases). Trimming took off 5 bases at V and 1 base at J, with 16 bases between the two ends. The CDR3 totals 16 residues. Germline V gene lookup returns CDR1 SGHTA and CDR2 FQGNSA. The CDR3 nucleotides are TGTGCCAGCAGCCCCGGGACAAACCTGGGCACAGATACGCAGTATTTT. Its protein is CASSPGTNLGTDTQYF.

J is TRBJ2-7 and V is TRBV5-4, with D possibly TRBD2 on 5 matching bases. Germline CDR1 reads SGHNT; CDR2 reads YYREEE (reference sequence). This CDR3 is built from 15 residues. The V gene lost 0 bases and the J gene lost 0 bases, with 10 bases spanning the gap. CDR3: CASSLGGQLSYEQYF. Written as DNA, the CDR3 is TGTGCCAGCAGCTTGGGCGGGCAGCTCTCCTACGAGCAGTACTTC.

The CDR3 bases are TGTGCCAGCAGCCAAGGACTAGCAGGTGGAGAGACCCAGTACTTC. This sequence encodes CASSQGLAGGETQYF. The chain uses TRBV14 and TRBJ2-5, with TRBD2 matching 7 bases. The germline V gene has CDR1 SGHDN and CDR2 FVKESK. The CDR3 loop spans 15 amino acids. Losses at the gene ends were 1 base for V and 4 bases for J; bases not matched to a gene: 6. Full variable domain (rest looked up from reference TRBV14 and TRBJ2-5): EAGVTQFPSHSVIEKGQTVTLRCDPISGHDNLYWYRRVMGKEIKFLLHFVKESKQDESGMPNNRFLAERTGGTYSTLKVQPAELEDSGVYFCASSQGLAGGETQYFGPGTRLLVL.

This rearrangement joins TRBV3-1 (or the pseudogene TRBV3-2) to TRBJ2-1, with D tentatively TRBD2 (5 bases). V lost 3 bases and J lost 9, with 21 bases in between. The germline gives CDR1 LGHDT, CDR2 YNNKEL (reference sequence). The CDR3 is made up of 16 amino acids. CDR3 loop: CASSHEAAGGWSEQFF. The CDR3 DNA sequence: TGTGCCAGCAGCCATGAGGCGGCGGGTGGGTGGAGTGAGCAGTTCTTC.

In DNA form, the CDR3 reads TGTGCCAGCAGCTTTGGGAGGCCTATGACAGATTATGGCTACACCTTC. This codes for CASSFGRPMTDYGYTF. V usage is TRBV7-8 and J usage is TRBJ1-2, with D perhaps matching TRBD1 (5 bases). With 3 bases removed from V and 5 bases from J, the gap between germline ends came to 19 bases. CDR1 SGHVS and CDR2 FQNEAQ come from the germline V gene. The CDR3 is made up of 16 amino acids. Looking up the rest from reference TRBV7-8 and TRBJ1-2 gives the full variable domain: GAGVSQSPRYKVAKRGQDVALRCDPISGHVSLFWYQQALGQGPEFLTYFQNEAQLDKSGLPSDRFFAERPEGSVSTLKIQRTQQEDSAVYLCASSFGRPMTDYGYTFGSGTRLTVV.